These 4 T cell receptor beta chains originate from one sample sequenced in a study of cytomegalovirus exposure and HLA in healthy donors. PCR used 60 Vbeta primers and 13 Jbeta primers. Data came from immunoSEQ multiplex PCR; TCRdb stores just in-frame clones and leaves some out. The top ten hold around 7.3% of the sample, which has tens of thousands of clones, roughly four fifths seen once. The material sequenced was PBMCs. The receptors were gathered from a woman aged 25 to 39 in good health and CMV-seropositive.

This clone was observed a handful of times. The chain employs TRBV28 and TRBJ2-3; 10 bases align to TRBD2. The CDR3 contains 17 residues. Germline CDR1 and CDR2: MDHEN and SYDVKM. With V trimmed by 3 bases and J by 2 bases, 8 bases remained unmatched. CDR3 coding DNA: TGTGCCAGCAGTTTGACGCTAGCGGGAGTCTTCACAGATACGCAGTATTTT. This gives the protein CASSLTLAGVFTDTQYF.

The chain combines TRBV6-4 with TRBJ2-5; maybe TRBD1 (6 bases). From germline, CDR1 is MRHNA and CDR2 SNTAGT. Trimming removed 4 bases at V and 4 bases at J, with 10 bases between. The CDR3 loop spans 13 amino acids. CDR3 DNA: TGTGCCAGCAGTGTAAACAGGGCAGAGACCCAGTACTTC. Residues: CASSVNRAETQYF.

The chain joins TRBV9 to TRBJ2-2; tentative D call: TRBD1 (5 bases). V was clipped by 0 bases and J by 7 bases, with 16 bases between them. Germline CDR1 is SGDLS and CDR2 is YYNGEE. This CDR3 spans 16 amino acids. The DNA for the CDR3 is TGTGCCAGCAGCGTAGTAAGGGGCGCGCAGAGCGGGGAGCTGTTTTTT. This gives the protein CASSVVRGAQSGELFF.

The chain links TRBV7-8 to TRBJ2-3; TRBD2 agrees at 8 bases. V gave up 0 bases and J gave up 0 bases; unmatched junction bases: 5. The CDR3 consists of 17 residues. Germline-derived CDR1 and CDR2 are SGHVS and FQNEAQ. CDR3 bases: TGTGCCAGCAGCTTAGCTTTTAGCGGGACAAGCACAGATACGCAGTATTTT. Amino acids: CASSLAFSGTSTDTQYF. The full variable domain, rest sourced from reference TRBV7-8 and TRBJ2-3, is GAGVSQSPRYKVAKRGQDVALRCDPISGHVSLFWYQQALGQGPEFLTYFQNEAQLDKSGLPSDRFFAERPEGSVSTLKIQRTQQEDSAVYLCASSLAFSGTSTDTQYFGPGTRLTVL.